This T cell receptor beta chain was sequenced for a study of shared clonotypes between healthy human individuals (dated by TCRdb to about 2020). About the investigation overall: The cohort comprised a couple of women and three men aged 18 to 49 years. Different laboratories and diverse techniques were used to prepare libraries and sequence TCR repertoires, to increase sequencing depth and limit assay-specific biases. To estimate repertoire size and how much clonotypes are shared between individuals, the study performed deep sequencing of blood TCR repertoires from five healthy adults. Leukapheresis yielded between about 0.94 and 8.9 billion PBMCs per donor. For each donor, CD4 naive and CD4 memory were each given three plates, CD8 naive was given two plates, and CD8 memory was given one plate.

The CDR3 starts with the cysteine, ends with the phenylalanine, and has 15 residues. The only DNA kept is the CDR3, 45 bases in frame from the first base. Trimming removed 3 bases from V and 6 bases from J; the gene matches leave 10 bases unexplained. CDR1 is given as MDHEN and CDR2 as SYDVKM, both from the germline V gene. TCR CDR3 regions were amplified from genomic DNA by multiplex PCR using the deep immunoSEQ assay. Genomic DNA extracted from each cell subset was distributed evenly over all wells of several immunoSEQ 96-well plates, and each plate served as one replicate. For sorted subsets, each replicate PCR was loaded with roughly 190 ng genomic DNA, equivalent to 32,000 or so T cell genomes. Purified libraries were quantified with a Qubit 3.0 fluorometer, sized on a Bioanalyzer 2100, and re-quantified with the KAPA Library Quantification kit. Every immunoSEQ 96-well plate was sequenced on a separate single-read 150-cycle Illumina NextSeq 550 flow cell. In the authors' own workflow: Because only junctional sequences without quality scores were contained in the immunoSEQ output, filtering matching that applied to full-length reads could not be performed. Sequences were annotated with PyIR, a Python wrapper for IgBLAST v1.9, using IMGT germline references to assign V/J genes and CDR3. Reads with weak V/J assignments (E-value above 1e-6), missing CDR3, stop codons, out-of-frame junctions, or ambiguous translated residues were removed. A V3J clonotype was defined by an identical inferred V gene, J gene, and CDR3 amino acid sequence. Percentage overlap between repertoires was computed as shared unique clonotypes divided by the size of the smaller repertoire. Richness of each repertoire was evaluated using RTK rarefaction, the Chao1 estimator, and Recon v2.1 estimates of unobserved clonotypes. For all TCRbeta clonotypes obtained by the gDNA method from a few donors, generation probabilities were computed with OLGA. TCRdb took this table from immuneACCESS and kept in-frame rearrangements with V and J called. Such tables lack part of the clones; where checked against another copy, unresolved V genes explain under half of the gap, and the rest is unexplained. V and J calls and clone size follow that table, whereas D and trimming were derived from the DNA. In this sample the table shows 1.5 million to 1.9 million clones, under 99% of which occur a single time. The ten biggest clones cover approximately 0.45% of the sample.

Donors were healthy HIV-negative adults with no recently reported acute infections or vaccinations. Only Caucasian adults living in Nashville, Tennessee, USA were represented among the donors. Magnetic negative selection was used to enrich CD4+ T cells, after which naive cells were positively selected on CD45RA and the negative fraction became the memory subset. After blood collection by leukapheresis, PBMCs were isolated using Ficoll-Histopaque density gradient centrifugation and then cryopreserved in the vapor phase of liquid nitrogen. Purity and quantity of every magnetically sorted T cell population were checked by analytical flow cytometry. From each sorted fraction, genomic DNA was isolated and quantified by UV absorbance on a Nanodrop 2000c. As regards this clone: Its specific antigen is unknown. Per-base quality was not reported, and no clone a single base away is much larger than it.

The research as a whole found: Naive subsets generally had larger estimated clonotype richness than memory subsets did. Based on pairwise subsampling, the degree of clonotype sharing among donors was expected to be affected by sequencing depth. Even with the large sequencing depth, rarefaction of the sorted-subset datasets indicated that sequencing was incomplete. Compared with non-shared clonotypes, the clonotypes found in all four sorted-subset donors had higher generation probabilities. Only blood was sampled, and tissue TCR repertoires likely differ from those in blood. Because the study included a small number of donors, the genetic and exposure-history diversity represented was limited. Sharing across several donors was observed for around 4.8% of naive CD4, 3% to 4% of naive CD8, 2.3% of memory CD4, and about 0.4% of memory CD8 clonotypes.

The specimen sequenced was naive CD4+ T cells sorted from blood. According to the study, the label for this sample's cell subset or site signals: CD45RA+ positively selected. This receptor was obtained from a man aged 30-40 years in good health. This chain joins TRBV28 to TRBJ2-7; the junction holds 8 bases that match TRBD1. The bases read TGTGCCAGCAGTTTGCCCGGGGACAGGACTCTCGAGCAGTACTTC. This is translated as CASSLPGDRTLEQYF.